This entry is about one TCR beta chain. For TCR beta, libraries came from iRepertoire HTBI primers and Arm-PCR of CDR3 regions. MiXCR, applied by TCRdb to the multiplex PCR reads, yields one record per CDR3 protein. The sample has about 430,000 distinct CDR3 sequences; roughly 23% are singletons. Time point denoted: persistent/refractory GD, antithyroid drugs over 5 years with positive TRAb. PBMC-derived RNA was used for the TCR library. The data stem from a study of regulatory T cells in long-lasting Graves disease. Trimming cost V 5 bases and J 1 base; bases outside gene matches: 7. CDR1 and CDR2 from the germline V gene are DFQATT and SNEGSKA (reference sequence). The CDR3 has 14 amino acids.

The chain recombines TRBV20-1 with TRBJ1-1, with TRBD1 identical over 7 bases. The sample consisted of peripheral blood mononuclear cells (PBMCs), taken when the disease was refractory, from a patient treated with antithyroid drugs. This sequence originates from a female donor with Graves disease. This CDR3 reads CSAGPGQTNTEAFF. CDR3 bases: TGCAGTGCTGGACCGGGACAGACGAACACTGAAGCTTTCTTT.